Listed below are T cell receptor beta chains from one sample, sequenced in a study of blood T cell repertoires in COVID-19. The repertoire was sequenced with immunoSEQ multiplex PCR; TCRdb's copy has only in-frame clones and lacks some. Here the sample spans 90,000 to 120,000 clones, 71% being singletons. Sequenced: peripheral blood. Source of these receptors: a woman aged 40 to 50 with acute or convalescent COVID-19. CDR3s include the opening cysteine and the closing phenylalanine or tryptophan. The order of the fields is V gene, J gene, clone size, D gene, CDR3 DNA, CDR3 protein. D genes are given only for firm matches. Rows may omit the clone size; those that give it use once, few, many or a size class.

>TRBV7-2|TRBJ2-2|-|-
TGTGCCAGCAGCCCGGGACACAGCACCGGGGAGCTGTTTTTT
CASSPGHSTGELFF
>TRBV5-1|TRBJ1-1|-|-
TGCGCCAGCAGCCTCAGGGGGAACACTGAAGCTTTCTTT
CASSLRGNTEAFF
>TRBV6-6|TRBJ1-2|-|TRBD1
TGTGCCAGCAGAGGGGACAGTAAATATGGCTACACCTTC
CASRGDSKYGYTF
>TRBV6-5|TRBJ1-5|-|TRBD1
TGTGCCAGCAGTTACGGGACAGGGGGCGATCAGCCCCAGCATTTT
CASSYGTGGDQPQHF
>TRBV11-1|TRBJ1-1|-|-
TGTGCCAGCAGCTTAGGTAGAGGGAACACTGAAGCTTTCTTT
CASSLGRGNTEAFF
>TRBV28|TRBJ1-1|-|-
TGTGCCAGCAGTCCCGCCGAAGGGAGTTCGTTAAGAGCTTTCTTT
CASSPAEGSSLRAFF
>TRBV10-2|TRBJ2-1|few|TRBD2
TGCGCCAGCTGGACTAGCGGGGCAAATGAGCAGTTCTTC
CASWTSGANEQFF
>TRBV5-1|TRBJ2-5|-|TRBD2
TGCGCCAGCAGTTCGGCGGCGGGGGGGTACCAAGAGACCCAGTACTTC
CASSSAAGGYQETQYF
>TRBV9|TRBJ1-6|-|-
TGTGCCAGCAGCGTAGGACAGTCGAGCTCCTATAATTCACCCCTCCACTTT
CASSVGQSSSYNSPLHF
>TRBV6-5|TRBJ1-1|-|-
TGTGCCAGCAGCCGGACAGTTCGAAGTGAAGCTTTCTTT
CASSRTVRSEAFF
>TRBV5-5|TRBJ1-6|-|TRBD1
TGTGCCAGCACCATAAGGACAGGGGCAAGTAATTCACCCCTCCACTTT
CASTIRTGASNSPLHF
>TRBV5-1|TRBJ1-3|-|-
TGCGCCAGCAGCTTGGAAGGGGCCCCTGGAAACACCATATATTTT
CASSLEGAPGNTIYF
>TRBV11-3|TRBJ1-1|-|TRBD1
TGTGCCAGCAGCCCACAGGGGCTGGCTACTGAAGCTTTCTTT
CASSPQGLATEAFF
>TRBV29-1|TRBJ2-5|-|-
TGCAGCGTTGAGGCCGGGTCGACGACCCAGTACTTC
CSVEAGSTTQYF
>TRBV29-1|TRBJ1-2|few|TRBD1
TGCAGCGCCGATACTGGACAGGGTAACTATGGCTACACCTTC
CSADTGQGNYGYTF
>TRBV5-1|TRBJ1-2|-|TRBD1
TGCGCCAGCAGCTTGGAGGGGACAGGGCATGGCGGCTACACCTTC
CASSLEGTGHGGYTF
>TRBV6-6|TRBJ1-2|-|TRBD1
TGTGCCAGCAGGCCAAAGACAGGGGGGCAGTATGGCTACACCTTC
CASRPKTGGQYGYTF